This T cell receptor beta chain was captured in a study of post-analysis software for immune sequencing data. Whole-study results and caveats: Five or six TRBV segments were more frequent in patients than controls; TRBV5-6, TRBV5-1 and TRBV20-1 belonged to this group.

Between the trimmed V and J ends, which lost 6 bases and 0 bases, there was a span of 15 bases. The length of the CDR3 is 16 residues. The V gene's germline CDR1 is MNHEY and CDR2 SVGAGI. Note on this clonotype: Its specificity is unknown.

Unique molecular identifiers were present in the TCR beta cDNA libraries. Each CDR3 protein gets one entry after TCRdb re-called the PCR reads with MiXCR. The sample shows hundreds of thousands of distinct CDR3 sequences, less than 40% of them seen only once. What was sequenced was blood. The chain carries TRBV6-5 and TRBJ2-1, with D perhaps TRBD1 (5 bases). The TCR sequence derives from a girl aged 2-15 years with multiple sclerosis. The CDR3 DNA reads TGTGCCAGCAGGTCGTTAAATAGGGGCTCCTACAATGAGCAGTTCTTC. Protein: CASRSLNRGSYNEQFF.